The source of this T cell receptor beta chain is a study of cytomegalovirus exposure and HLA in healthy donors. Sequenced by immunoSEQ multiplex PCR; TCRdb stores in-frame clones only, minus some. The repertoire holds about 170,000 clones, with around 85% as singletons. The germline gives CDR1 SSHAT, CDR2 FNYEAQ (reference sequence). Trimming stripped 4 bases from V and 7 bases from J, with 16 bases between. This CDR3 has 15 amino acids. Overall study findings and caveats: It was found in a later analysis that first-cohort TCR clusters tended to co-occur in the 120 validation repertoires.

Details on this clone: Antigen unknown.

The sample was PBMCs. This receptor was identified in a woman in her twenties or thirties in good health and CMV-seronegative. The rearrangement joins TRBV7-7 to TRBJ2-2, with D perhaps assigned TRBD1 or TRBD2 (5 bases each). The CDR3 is CASSSVLDQGGELFF. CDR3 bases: TGTGCCAGCAGCTCGGTACTAGACCAGGGCGGGGAGCTGTTTTTT.